One and the same sample provided the 32 T cell receptor beta chains below, sequenced in a study of blood T cell repertoires in COVID-19 (dated by TCRdb to 2018 to 2021). Library method: the immunoSEQ multiplex PCR assay. TCRdb limited this immuneACCESS table to in-frame rearrangements with V and J called. A share of clones is missing; checked studies link under half to unresolved V genes, and the rest is unexplained. Counted in this sample were around 150,000 clones; roughly four fifths of them appeared once. Approximately 11% of the sample rests with the top ten. Sequenced input: PBMCs or T cells enriched from blood (not recorded which). Source of these receptors: a man aged 50 to 59 who had recovered from COVID-19.

This chain uses TRBV2 with TRBJ2-3; the match to TRBD1 covers 8 bases. The CDR3 spans 15 residues. The junction had 5 bases not matched to a gene; V was cut back by 5 bases and J by 1 base. Germline CDR1 and CDR2: SNHLY and FYNNEI. As DNA, the CDR3 is TGTGCCAGCAGTCGACAGGGGCCGGGCACAGATACGCAGTATTTT. Its translation: CASSRQGPGTDTQYF.

This clone appeared a few times. The chain couples TRBV18 to TRBJ2-3, with D possibly matching TRBD1 (5 bases). The germline V and J ends were trimmed by 3 bases and 4 bases, with 11 bases remaining between them. The germline V gene encodes CDR1 KGHSH and CDR2 LQKENI. The CDR3 spans 14 residues. The CDR3 loop reads CASSPGRASDTQYF. Written as DNA, the CDR3 is TGTGCCAGCTCACCGGGCAGGGCCTCAGATACGCAGTATTTT.

This clone was counted ten times or more. This chain joins TRBV6-2 or TRBV6-3 and TRBJ2-1; a weak D match, TRBD2 (5 bases). CDR3 length equals 13 residues. The germline V gene has CDR1 MNHEY and CDR2 SVGEGT. The V end lost 5 bases, the J end lost 5 bases, and 10 bases lay between the germline ends. The CDR3 reads CASSSPGNNEQFF. CDR3 coding DNA: TGTGCCAGCAGTAGCCCGGGGAACAATGAGCAGTTCTTC.

The CDR3 is CASSQDGAGGLDTQYF. In DNA, the CDR3 is TGCGCCAGCAGCCAAGATGGGGCGGGGGGGCTAGATACGCAGTATTTT. This chain uses TRBV4-1 with TRBJ2-3, with 9 positions matching TRBD2. Germline CDR1 reads MGHRA; CDR2 reads YSYEKL. The CDR3 has 16 residues. V was clipped by 0 bases and J by 5 bases; unmatched bases: 6.

CDR3 bases: TGCGCCAGCAGCCAATTATCTTCCACGGATTCACCCCTCCACTTT. Translated, it gives CASSQLSSTDSPLHF. The chain carries TRBV5-1 and TRBJ1-6; D is undetermined. CDR3 length: 15 residues. The V gene lost 4 bases and the J gene lost 8 bases, with 16 bases spanning the gap. The germline CDR1 and CDR2 sequences are SGHRS and YFSETQ.

The CDR3 is CATSDLRGSANTGELFF. In DNA, the CDR3 is TGTGCCACCAGTGATTTACGCGGGAGCGCGAACACCGGGGAGCTGTTTTTT. V usage is TRBV24-1 and J usage is TRBJ2-2; 7 nucleotides match TRBD2. The J segment lost 0 bases and the V segment lost 1 base, leaving 4 bases of the junction unmatched. The CDR3 consists of 17 residues. Germline values: CDR1 KGHDR, CDR2 SFDVKD.

The rearrangement joins TRBV6-5 to TRBJ1-1; the match to TRBD1 covers 7 bases. V lost 3 bases to trimming and J lost 4 bases; unmatched junction nucleotides: 8. Germline CDR1 is MNHEY and CDR2 is SVGAGI. This CDR3 spans 15 amino acids. In DNA form, the CDR3 reads TGTGCCAGCAGTTATTGGACAGGTAGGACCACTGAAGCTTTCTTT. It codes for CASSYWTGRTTEAFF.

The V call is TRBV18, the J call TRBJ2-1; 7 bases agree with TRBD2. With 2 bases clipped from V and 0 bases from J, the junction kept 7 bases outside the gene matches. The CDR3 has 17 amino acids. The germline V gene has CDR1 KGHSH and CDR2 LQKENI. CDR3 DNA: TGTGCCAGCTCACCAAGCGTGGGCGGGAGCTCCTACAATGAGCAGTTCTTC. Amino acid sequence: CASSPSVGGSSYNEQFF. The full variable domain, rest sourced from reference TRBV18 and TRBJ2-1, is NAGVMQNPRHLVRRRGQEARLRCSPMKGHSHVYWYRQLPEEGLKFMVYLQKENIIDESGMPKERFSAEFPKEGPSILRIQQVVRGDSAAYFCASSPSVGGSSYNEQFFGPGTRLTVL.

The rearrangement links TRBV6-6 to TRBJ2-7, with TRBD2 identical over 8 bases. CDR3 size: 14 residues. In germline, CDR1 is MNHNY, CDR2 SVGAGI (reference sequence). The ends lost 6 bases at V and 2 bases at J; junction bases unmatched: 6. CDR3 coding DNA: TGTGCCAGCAGCCGACTAGCGAGCGCCTACGAGCAGTACTTC. This encodes CASSRLASAYEQYF.

This clone came up once. The chain joins TRBV18 to TRBJ2-5; tentative D call: TRBD2 (6 bases). The germline gives CDR1 KGHSH, CDR2 LQKENI. Trimming removed 6 bases from V and 4 bases from J, with 15 bases in between. This CDR3 has 14 residues. Here the CDR3 DNA reads TGTGCCAGCTCCCGAGGCGGGAATGCAGAGACCCAGTACTTC. This gives the protein CASSRGGNAETQYF.

This sequence joins TRBV12-3 or TRBV12-4 and TRBJ1-2; the D is unclear. Trimming pared 5 bases from V and 3 bases from J, leaving 7 bases between. The CDR3 is 12 residues long. The CDR3 here is CASSPQYYGYTF. CDR3 nucleotide sequence: TGTGCCAGCAGTCCCCAATACTATGGCTACACCTTC.

The genes are TRBV5-4 and TRBJ2-2; no definite D call. This CDR3 contains 13 residues. V lost 0 bases to trimming and J lost 7 bases, with 7 bases between them. The germline V gene has CDR1 SGHNT and CDR2 YYREEE (reference sequence). CDR3 nucleotides: TGTGCCAGCAGCTTGGGCTCTAACGGGGAGCTGTTTTTT. Encoded protein: CASSLGSNGELFF.

The V and J genes are TRBV3-1 (or the pseudogene TRBV3-2) and TRBJ2-1; weak D call: TRBD1 (7 bases). Germline V gene data show CDR1 as LGHDT and CDR2 as YNNKEL (reference sequence). V lost 6 bases to trimming and J lost 9 bases, with 24 bases between them. The CDR3 has 16 amino acids. The CDR3, as DNA: TGTGCCAGCAGTGCGCGGCCCTTCGGAGGGGGCGGTGAGCAGTTCTTC. Translated: CASSARPFGGGGEQFF.

The V gene is TRBV19, the J gene TRBJ2-6; possibly TRBD1 for D (6 bases). V was shortened by 3 bases and J by 4 bases, with 13 bases between the two germline ends. Germline V gives CDR1 LNHDA, CDR2 SQIVND (reference sequence). This CDR3 contains 16 residues. The CDR3 DNA reads as TGTGCCAGTAGTATCTCGGGTGGGACAGGGGCCAACGTCCTGACTTTC. As protein: CASSISGGTGANVLTF.

A word on this clone: Other DNA variants within this sample encode the same CDR3. V gene TRBV19 combines with J gene TRBJ2-7, with 7 positions matching TRBD1. The V gene end was trimmed by 3 bases and the J gene end by 0 bases; junction bases not matched to a gene: 2. There are 14 residues in the CDR3. Germline CDR1 is LNHDA and CDR2 is SQIVND (reference sequence). CDR3 in amino acids: CASSIGTASYEQYF. CDR3 coding DNA: TGTGCCAGTAGTATTGGGACAGCCTCCTACGAGCAGTACTTC.

This clone was recorded a few times. The genes are TRBV4-1 and TRBJ2-1; 12 bases are a match to TRBD2. Germline V gene lookup returns CDR1 MGHRA and CDR2 YSYEKL. Germline trimming cut 2 bases from V and 7 bases from J; bases unmatched to any gene: 6. There are 16 residues in the CDR3. The CDR3 loop is CASSQPTSGRGNEQFF. In nucleotides, the CDR3 is TGCGCCAGCAGCCAACCGACTAGCGGGAGAGGGAATGAGCAGTTCTTC.

The table lists this clone with a count of one. The chain joins TRBV28 to TRBJ1-2; no clear D. V gave up 2 bases and J gave up 6 bases, with 16 bases separating them. Germline V gene sequence: CDR1 MDHEN, CDR2 SYDVKM. This CDR3 is 15 amino acids long. The CDR3 nucleotides are TGTGCCAGCAGTTTACCCTGGGGAGGAAGCAATGGCTACACCTTC. Its translation is CASSLPWGGSNGYTF.

The chain carries TRBV19 and TRBJ1-2, with TRBD1 matching over 10 bases. CDR3 length: 15 residues. V trimming: 5 bases; J trimming: 2 bases; junction bases outside the gene matches: 5. Germline V gene lookup returns CDR1 LNHDA and CDR2 SQIVND (reference sequence). The CDR3, as DNA: TGTGCCAGTAGTGTTGGGACAGGGGAAAACTATGGCTACACCTTC. Its protein product is CASSVGTGENYGYTF.

This chain links TRBV7-3 with TRBJ2-1; 13 bases are shared with TRBD2. This CDR3 spans 14 amino acids. CDR1 is SGHTA, CDR2 FQGTGA, per germline. V shed 5 bases and J 8 bases; nucleotides not matched to a gene: 3. The CDR3 sequence: CASSGLAGADEQFF. The CDR3 nucleotides read TGTGCCAGCAGCGGACTAGCGGGAGCCGATGAGCAGTTCTTC.

V is TRBV19 and J is TRBJ2-3; 8 positions agree with TRBD2. The CDR3 length is 15 residues. Per germline, CDR1 LNHDA and CDR2 SQIVND (reference sequence). V lost 3 bases to trimming and J lost 2 bases; unmatched junction nucleotides: 4. The CDR3: CASSMERGITDTQYF. The CDR3 bases are TGTGCCAGTAGTATGGAGCGGGGGATCACAGATACGCAGTATTTT.

The V and J genes are TRBV5-4 and TRBJ1-2; 8 bases map to TRBD1. This CDR3 is built from 16 residues. J was trimmed by 5 bases and V by 4 bases; bases with no gene match: 13. The germline gives CDR1 SGHNT, CDR2 YYREEE (reference sequence). CDR3 nucleotide sequence: TGTGCCAGCAGCCCGAGGACAGGGCCCGAACCATATGGCTACACCTTC. It yields the protein CASSPRTGPEPYGYTF.

This chain uses TRBV16 with TRBJ2-7; 8 nucleotides line up with TRBD2. Germline V gene lookup returns CDR1 KGHSY and CDR2 FQNENV. The CDR3 is made up of 14 amino acids. V dropped 6 bases and J dropped 1; count of bases not matched to a gene: 5. The CDR3 spells CASRPGLGSYEQYF. The CDR3 region has the DNA TGTGCCAGCAGGCCGGGACTAGGGTCCTACGAGCAGTACTTC.

The chain links TRBV10-3 to TRBJ2-7; 9 bases map to TRBD1. The CDR3 is made up of 13 amino acids. In germline, CDR1 is ENHRY, CDR2 SYGVKD. After removal of 6 bases from V and 2 bases from J, the junction contained 2 bases not matched to a gene. This CDR3 is CAISRDRAYEQYF. CDR3 bases: TGTGCCATCAGCCGGGACAGGGCCTACGAGCAGTACTTC.

CDR3 in DNA: TGTGCCAGCAGGGAGCGGGGGGGAGAGACCCAGTACTTC. This gives the protein CASRERGGETQYF. The rearrangement uses TRBV12-3 or TRBV12-4 and TRBJ2-5; TRBD2 matches 10 bases. Germline trimming cut 6 bases from V and 4 bases from J; bases unmatched to any gene: 2. This CDR3 contains 13 residues.

The J gene is TRBJ2-1, the V gene TRBV18; D is possibly TRBD2 (7 bases). This CDR3 is built from 15 residues. V dropped 2 bases and J dropped 7 bases, with 15 bases sitting between them. The germline gives CDR1 KGHSH, CDR2 LQKENI. CDR3 protein: CASSPGGGAYNEQFF. DNA of the CDR3: TGTGCCAGCTCACCAGGAGGGGGGGCTTATAATGAGCAGTTCTTC. The full variable domain, its missing parts supplied by reference TRBV18 and TRBJ2-1, is NAGVMQNPRHLVRRRGQEARLRCSPMKGHSHVYWYRQLPEEGLKFMVYLQKENIIDESGMPKERFSAEFPKEGPSILRIQQVVRGDSAAYFCASSPGGGAYNEQFFGPGTRLTVL.

The chain has TRBV4-1 and TRBJ2-5; possible D gene TRBD1, 7 bases. Germline CDR1 reads MGHRA; CDR2 reads YSYEKL. The CDR3 length is 15 residues. Trimming pared 5 bases from V and 2 bases from J, leaving 15 bases between. Here the CDR3 reads CASSSTQGGQETQYF. In nucleotides, the CDR3 is TGCGCCAGCAGCTCGACCCAGGGGGGTCAAGAGACCCAGTACTTC.

V usage is TRBV9 and J usage is TRBJ1-6, with no clear D. Germline assignment: CDR1 SGDLS and CDR2 YYNGEE. The CDR3 consists of 14 residues. The V end was cut by 2 bases, the J end by 5 bases, with 8 bases between. The CDR3 loop reads CASSVAHDNSPLHF. The CDR3 DNA is TGTGCCAGCAGCGTGGCTCATGATAATTCACCCCTCCACTTT.

The J gene is TRBJ1-5, the V gene TRBV30, with 9 nucleotides matching TRBD1. Germline V gene data show CDR1 as GTSNPN and CDR2 as SVGIG (reference sequence). The CDR3 sequence is 15 residues long. The V and J ends lost 1 base and 4 bases, in that order; junction bases with no gene match: 5. In DNA, the CDR3 is TGTGCCTGGAGTGGGAGGGACAGGGATAATCAGCCCCAGCATTTT. As protein: CAWSGRDRDNQPQHF.

This chain connects TRBV28 to TRBJ2-1; tentatively, D is TRBD1 (6 bases). V was pared by 4 bases and J by 1 base, with 14 bases between. This CDR3 is built from 16 residues. CDR1 is MDHEN and CDR2 is SYDVKM in the germline V gene. The CDR3 DNA reads TGTGCCAGCAGTTCAGAGACAGGAATGTCCTACAATGAGCAGTTCTTC. Its translation: CASSSETGMSYNEQFF.

V and J are TRBV29-1 and TRBJ2-5, with 8 positions matching TRBD2. CDR1 and CDR2 (germline): SQVTM, ANQGSEA. This CDR3 comprises 14 residues. V shed 6 bases, J shed 4 bases, and the junction held 10 bases outside the gene matches. The chain's CDR3 is CSVSSGTRGETQYF. In nucleotides, the CDR3 is TGCAGCGTCTCATCCGGGACTAGAGGAGAGACCCAGTACTTC.

The gene calls are TRBV7-9 and TRBJ2-5; TRBD2 matches 7 bases. The CDR3 loop spans 14 amino acids. Trimming at V came to 10 bases and at J to 4 bases, leaving 12 bases not matched to a gene. Germline lookup yields CDR1 SEHNR and CDR2 FQNEAQ (reference sequence). CDR3 in DNA: TGTGCCACTCATAATATAGGGAGGGGAGAGACCCAGTACTTC. Amino acid sequence: CATHNIGRGETQYF.

The V gene is TRBV7-9, the J gene TRBJ2-3, with D perhaps TRBD2 (6 bases). This CDR3 is 14 amino acids long. V gave up 5 bases and J gave up 6 bases, with 15 bases separating them. Germline CDR1 and CDR2: SEHNR and FQNEAQ (reference sequence). CDR3 DNA sequence: TGTGCCAGCAGCGCCCGTAGGGGACTGGATACGCAGTATTTT. Translation gives CASSARRGLDTQYF.